Following are 13 T cell receptor beta chains from one sample sequenced in a study of T cells in localized non-small cell lung cancer. This table comes from immunoSEQ multiplex PCR, and its TCRdb copy is limited to in-frame clones, with some not included. The table includes about 3,200 clones, less than 30% detected once. Sequenced material: lung tumor tissue, taken before any cancer treatment. Source of these receptors: a man aged 35 to 69 with stage I lung adenocarcinoma.

This clone was seen a few times. This chain connects TRBV6-8 to TRBJ2-2; 11 bases are shared with TRBD2. The CDR3 runs 18 residues. After removal of 5 bases from V and 3 bases from J, the junction contained 11 bases not matched to a gene. Per the germline V gene, CDR1 is MNHGY and CDR2 is SAAAGT. This CDR3 reads CASSELAGGPYYTGELFF. The CDR3 nucleotides are TGTGCCAGCAGTGAGCTAGCGGGGGGTCCATATTACACCGGGGAGCTGTTTTTT.

By share of the sample, this clone is medium-sized. The chain combines TRBV19 with TRBJ1-5; D might be TRBD1 (5 bases). Trimming cost V 9 bases and J 6 bases, with 9 bases left between them. The CDR3 length is 11 residues. Germline V gene data show CDR1 as LNHDA and CDR2 as SQIVND (reference sequence). CDR3 protein: CASRQGQPQHF. Written as DNA, the CDR3 is TGTGCCAGCCGGCAGGGTCAGCCCCAGCATTTT.

The chain employs TRBV9 and TRBJ2-3, with D possibly TRBD2 on 6 matching bases. The CDR3 length is 16 residues. V lost 0 bases, J lost 2 bases, and 13 bases lay in between. Germline CDR1 reads SGDLS; CDR2 reads YYNGEE. The CDR3 protein is CASSVDNGGTTDTQYF. For the CDR3, the DNA is TGTGCCAGCAGCGTAGATAATGGAGGGACCACAGATACGCAGTATTTT.

The rearrangement links TRBV5-1 to TRBJ1-2; the D is unclear. Germline V gene data show CDR1 as SGHRS and CDR2 as YFSETQ. The CDR3 totals 14 residues. Trimming removed 4 bases from V and 4 bases from J, with 14 bases in between. In nucleotides, the CDR3 is TGCGCCAGCAGCAAGGAAGGGTCTAGCTATGGCTACACCTTC. This codes for CASSKEGSSYGYTF. The full variable domain, with the rest looked up from reference TRBV5-1 and TRBJ1-2, is KAGVTQTPRYLIKTRGQQVTLSCSPISGHRSVSWYQQTPGQGLQFLFEYFSETQRNKGNFPGRFSGRQFSNSRSEMNVSTLELGDSALYLCASSKEGSSYGYTFGSGTRLTVV.

V usage is TRBV18 and J usage is TRBJ2-3; D gene ambiguous. This CDR3 has 13 amino acids. V lost 2 bases and J 3 bases, leaving 6 bases between the germline ends. Germline lookup yields CDR1 KGHSH and CDR2 LQKENI. The CDR3 here is CASSPGVTDTQYF. CDR3 nucleotides: TGTGCCAGCTCACCAGGGGTGACAGATACGCAGTATTTT.

This clone has at least ten counts. J is TRBJ2-7 and V is TRBV11-3, with D hard to call. The CDR3 covers 17 residues. V lost 5 bases and J lost 0, with 20 bases in between. Germline loops: CDR1 SGHNT, CDR2 YENEEA. The CDR3 protein is CASSPFDPQASSYEQYF. The CDR3 DNA is TGTGCCAGCAGCCCCTTCGACCCGCAGGCAAGCTCCTACGAGCAGTACTTC.

This clone has at least ten counts. The chain links TRBV11-3 to TRBJ2-3, with D perhaps being TRBD1 or TRBD2 (5 bases each). The CDR3 runs to 14 residues. The germline V gene has CDR1 SGHNT and CDR2 YENEEA. Trimming removed 7 bases from V and 3 bases from J, with 14 bases in between. CDR3 in amino acids: CASNLRGPTDTQYF. The CDR3 DNA is TGTGCCAGCAATCTGAGGGGCCCAACAGATACGCAGTATTTT.

This clone appeared a few times. The chain joins TRBV11-3 to TRBJ2-2, with D possibly being TRBD1 (6 bases). Germline V CDR1 and CDR2: SGHNT, YENEEA. The CDR3 extends over 15 amino acids. The V end was cut by 6 bases, the J end by 6 bases, with 17 bases between. CDR3 DNA sequence: TGTGCCAGCAGGCGTCCAACAGGGATGGCCGGGGAGCTGTTTTTT. Translating it yields CASRRPTGMAGELFF.

V gene TRBV11-3 combines with J gene TRBJ2-1; 8 nucleotides match TRBD1. Germline V gene sequence: CDR1 SGHNT, CDR2 YENEEA. The ends lost 5 bases at V and 8 bases at J; junction bases unmatched: 8. The CDR3 covers 14 residues. The CDR3 here is CASSLDRGGDEQFF. The CDR3 DNA follows: TGTGCCAGCAGCCTCGACAGGGGAGGCGATGAGCAGTTCTTC.

V gene TRBV19 combines with J gene TRBJ1-5; D gene ambiguous. CDR1 is LNHDA, CDR2 SQIVND, per germline (reference sequence). The V and J ends lost 1 base and 4 bases respectively, with 5 bases between them. The CDR3 contains 13 residues. The DNA for the CDR3 is TGTGCCAGTAGTATAGGCGGGAATCAGCCCCAGCATTTT. It codes for CASSIGGNQPQHF.

This clone was picked up a small number of times. The chain uses TRBV23-1 and TRBJ1-5; D ambiguous. TRBV23-1 is an open reading frame, and its role is uncertain. V was shortened by 1 base and J by 5 bases, with 15 bases between the two germline ends. CDR3 length: 16 residues. This chain's CDR3 is CASSQLTALTYQPQHF. The CDR3 DNA reads TGCGCCAGCAGTCAATTAACTGCATTAACCTATCAGCCCCAGCATTTT.

This clone was observed a handful of times. The rearrangement links TRBV18 to TRBJ2-3, with TRBD2 matching over 7 bases. CDR3 length: 14 amino acids. Germline CDR1 is KGHSH and CDR2 is LQKENI. The junction had 6 bases not matched to a gene; V was cut back by 5 bases and J by 4 bases. The CDR3, as DNA: TGTGCCAGCTCAACAACTAGCGCGTCAGATACGCAGTATTTT. This gives the protein CASSTTSASDTQYF. The variable domain in full, with the rest retrieved from reference TRBV18 and TRBJ2-3, is NAGVMQNPRHLVRRRGQEARLRCSPMKGHSHVYWYRQLPEEGLKFMVYLQKENIIDESGMPKERFSAEFPKEGPSILRIQQVVRGDSAAYFCASSTTSASDTQYFGPGTRLTVL.

The gene calls are TRBV9 and TRBJ2-1; D gene uncertain. Trimming removed 3 bases from V and 6 bases from J, with 19 bases in between. CDR3 length: 16 amino acids. Per the germline V gene, CDR1 is SGDLS and CDR2 is YYNGEE. In DNA form, the CDR3 reads TGTGCCAGCAGCGCCTCCCTCGATGCCCCCGGCAATGAGCAGTTCTTC. It yields the protein CASSASLDAPGNEQFF.